The rows below give T cell receptor beta chains drawn from one sample of a study of shared clonotypes between healthy human individuals. Repertoires were generated with immunoSEQ multiplex PCR, while TCRdb's copy carries only in-frame clones and drops some. The profile shows roughly 1 million clones, roughly 80% of them singletons. Sample: memory CD4+ T cells sorted from blood. The receptors originated from a man aged 18 to 35 in good health. Both conserved end residues are part of each CDR3. The order of the fields is D gene, J gene, V gene, clone size, CDR3 length, CDR3 protein, CDR3 DNA. The D gene is left open where the match is weak. The listing skips clone size in some rows; elsewhere it reads once, few, many or a size class.

d_call: -; j_call: TRBJ1-6; v_call: TRBV2; clone_size: -; cdr3_length: 15; cdr3_aa: CASRGDGRYNSPLHF; cdr3_nt: TGTGCCAGCAGAGGGGACGGACGCTATAATTCACCCCTCCACTTT
d_call: -; j_call: TRBJ1-2; v_call: TRBV29-1; clone_size: -; cdr3_length: 15; cdr3_aa: CSVPWQGPPYYGYTF; cdr3_nt: TGCAGCGTACCCTGGCAGGGCCCACCCTACTATGGCTACACCTTC
d_call: -; j_call: TRBJ1-2; v_call: TRBV28; clone_size: -; cdr3_length: 12; cdr3_aa: CASSLQGYGYTF; cdr3_nt: TGTGCCAGCAGTCTACAGGGATATGGCTACACCTTC
d_call: TRBD1; j_call: TRBJ2-5; v_call: TRBV2; clone_size: -; cdr3_length: 16; cdr3_aa: CASRSLGQGKQETQYF; cdr3_nt: TGTGCCAGCAGGAGTTTGGGACAGGGGAAGCAAGAGACCCAGTACTTC
d_call: -; j_call: TRBJ2-7; v_call: TRBV6-1; clone_size: -; cdr3_length: 15; cdr3_aa: CASSERQGGSYEQYF; cdr3_nt: TGTGCCAGCAGTGAAAGGCAGGGGGGATCCTACGAGCAGTACTTC
d_call: -; j_call: TRBJ1-2; v_call: TRBV30; clone_size: -; cdr3_length: 10; cdr3_aa: CAWSNIGYTF; cdr3_nt: TGTGCCTGGAGTAACATTGGCTACACCTTC
d_call: TRBD1; j_call: TRBJ2-3; v_call: TRBV18; clone_size: -; cdr3_length: 14; cdr3_aa: CASSLSGTVDTQYF; cdr3_nt: TGTGCCAGCTCACTTTCAGGGACAGTTGATACGCAGTATTTT
d_call: TRBD2; j_call: TRBJ2-1; v_call: TRBV6-5; clone_size: -; cdr3_length: 14; cdr3_aa: CASRPSGRTYRQFF; cdr3_nt: TGTGCCAGCAGACCTAGCGGGAGGACCTACAGGCAGTTCTTC
d_call: TRBD1; j_call: TRBJ1-2; v_call: TRBV12-5; clone_size: -; cdr3_length: 15; cdr3_aa: CANAGTGITNYGYTF; cdr3_nt: TGTGCTAATGCCGGGACAGGGATAACCAACTATGGCTACACCTTC
d_call: TRBD2; j_call: TRBJ2-1; v_call: TRBV2; clone_size: -; cdr3_length: 15; cdr3_aa: CASSEEAGGNNEQFF; cdr3_nt: TGTGCCAGCAGTGAAGAGGCGGGAGGTAACAATGAGCAGTTCTTC
d_call: -; j_call: TRBJ2-2; v_call: TRBV7-9; clone_size: -; cdr3_length: 13; cdr3_aa: CASSPVGTGELFF; cdr3_nt: TGTGCCAGCAGCCCTGTCGGCACCGGGGAGCTGTTTTTT
d_call: TRBD1; j_call: TRBJ1-2; v_call: TRBV19; clone_size: once; cdr3_length: 16; cdr3_aa: CASTRTGFDAPYGYTF; cdr3_nt: TGTGCCAGTACGAGGACAGGGTTTGACGCTCCATATGGCTACACCTTC
d_call: -; j_call: TRBJ1-1; v_call: TRBV5-1; clone_size: few; cdr3_length: 14; cdr3_aa: CASSFGKEGTEAFF; cdr3_nt: TGCGCCAGCAGCTTTGGCAAAGAGGGGACTGAAGCTTTCTTT
d_call: TRBD1; j_call: TRBJ2-5; v_call: TRBV28; clone_size: many; cdr3_length: 11; cdr3_aa: CATGTGKTQYF; cdr3_nt: TGTGCCACTGGGACAGGGAAGACCCAGTACTTC
d_call: TRBD2; j_call: TRBJ2-1; v_call: TRBV10-1; clone_size: -; cdr3_length: 15; cdr3_aa: CASSPASGGFKEQFF; cdr3_nt: TGCGCCAGCAGCCCGGCTAGCGGGGGGTTCAAGGAGCAGTTCTTC
d_call: TRBD2; j_call: TRBJ2-1; v_call: TRBV6-6; clone_size: -; cdr3_length: 14; cdr3_aa: CATKRGGNGNEQFF; cdr3_nt: TGTGCCACCAAGCGGGGGGGCAACGGGAATGAGCAGTTCTTC
d_call: TRBD1; j_call: TRBJ2-3; v_call: TRBV28; clone_size: -; cdr3_length: 16; cdr3_aa: CASSSTRQGAIDTQYF; cdr3_nt: TGTGCCAGCAGTTCCACAAGACAGGGGGCGATAGATACGCAGTATTTT
d_call: -; j_call: TRBJ2-2; v_call: TRBV5-6; clone_size: -; cdr3_length: 16; cdr3_aa: CASGSSVLPNTGELFF; cdr3_nt: TGTGCCAGCGGTTCCTCTGTACTCCCGAACACCGGGGAGCTGTTTTTT
d_call: -; j_call: TRBJ2-3; v_call: TRBV5-1; clone_size: -; cdr3_length: 15; cdr3_aa: CASSIGTTYRDTQYF; cdr3_nt: TGCGCCAGCAGCATCGGGACCACCTACAGGGATACGCAGTATTTT
d_call: -; j_call: TRBJ1-1; v_call: TRBV11-2; clone_size: -; cdr3_length: 15; cdr3_aa: CASSLVASPNTEAFF; cdr3_nt: TGTGCCAGCAGCTTAGTAGCGTCCCCGAACACTGAAGCTTTCTTT
d_call: -; j_call: TRBJ2-7; v_call: TRBV6-5; clone_size: -; cdr3_length: 15; cdr3_aa: CASRGVDLNSYEQYF; cdr3_nt: TGTGCCAGCAGGGGGGTTGACCTCAACTCCTACGAGCAGTACTTC
d_call: TRBD1; j_call: TRBJ1-2; v_call: TRBV6-5; clone_size: -; cdr3_length: 15; cdr3_aa: CASSRQGSLGLGYTF; cdr3_nt: TGTGCCAGCAGTCGACAGGGAAGTTTAGGTTTAGGCTACACCTTC
d_call: -; j_call: TRBJ2-5; v_call: TRBV12-5; clone_size: -; cdr3_length: 12; cdr3_aa: CASGLTGQTQYF; cdr3_nt: TGTGCTAGTGGTTTGACGGGGCAGACCCAGTACTTC
d_call: -; j_call: TRBJ2-1; v_call: TRBV2; clone_size: -; cdr3_length: 17; cdr3_aa: CASSKKYGSGSQNEQFF; cdr3_nt: TGTGCCAGCAGTAAAAAGTATGGGAGCGGTTCCCAAAATGAGCAGTTCTTC
d_call: -; j_call: TRBJ1-1; v_call: TRBV28; clone_size: -; cdr3_length: 12; cdr3_aa: CASSIGVTEAFF; cdr3_nt: TGTGCCAGCAGTATAGGGGTCACTGAAGCTTTCTTT
d_call: TRBD1; j_call: TRBJ2-7; v_call: TRBV6-5; clone_size: -; cdr3_length: 15; cdr3_aa: CASRELGQGSFEQYF; cdr3_nt: TGTGCCAGCAGGGAATTGGGACAGGGGTCGTTCGAGCAGTACTTC
d_call: TRBD1; j_call: TRBJ2-7; v_call: TRBV18; clone_size: -; cdr3_length: 14; cdr3_aa: CASSQGQGIYEQYF; cdr3_nt: TGTGCCAGCTCACAGGGACAGGGGATATACGAGCAGTACTTC